A single sample is the source of the 29 T cell receptor beta chains below, sequenced in a study of cytomegalovirus exposure and HLA in healthy donors. 13 Jbeta primers and 60 Vbeta primers were used for the PCR. Measured with immunoSEQ multiplex PCR; TCRdb has only the in-frame clones, and not every one. Altogether 150,000 or so clones are present, 80% being singletons, with the ten largest covering around 14%. The source material was PBMCs. Source of these receptors: a middle-aged woman in good health and CMV-seronegative.

The chain uses TRBV6-4 and TRBJ2-1; weak D call: TRBD2 (5 bases). Trimming took 0 bases from V and 0 from J, leaving 6 bases between them. From germline, CDR1 is MRHNA and CDR2 SNTAGT. The CDR3 is made up of 15 amino acids. CDR3 sequence (DNA): TGTGCCAGCAGTGACTCAGGGAGCTCCTACAATGAGCAGTTCTTC. It codes for CASSDSGSSYNEQFF.

The CDR3 DNA is TGTGCCAGCAGCCTCAGGACTAGCGGCACAGATACGCAGTATTTT. Its protein is CASSLRTSGTDTQYF. The chain recombines TRBV11-3 with TRBJ2-3; 9 bases agree with TRBD2. Germline assignment: CDR1 SGHNT and CDR2 YENEEA. Trimming took 5 bases from V and 1 from J; bases not matched to a gene: 4. CDR3 length equals 15 residues.

The V call is TRBV6-6, the J call TRBJ2-5; 11 bases fit TRBD2. V was pared by 4 bases and J by 4 bases, with 2 bases of the junction left unmatched. The CDR3 runs 14 residues. Germline V lookup: CDR1 MNHNY, CDR2 SVGAGI (reference sequence). CDR3 residues: CASSFGLAGETQYF. In DNA, the CDR3 is TGTGCCAGCAGTTTCGGACTAGCGGGAGAGACCCAGTACTTC.

The chain recombines TRBV28 with TRBJ2-3; 10 bases line up with TRBD2. The CDR3 spans 17 residues. V lost 3 bases, J lost 0 bases, and 6 bases stayed unmatched. Per the germline V gene, CDR1 is MDHEN and CDR2 is SYDVKM. CDR3 nucleotide sequence: TGTGCCAGCAGTTTCTATCTACTAGCGGGAAGCACAGATACGCAGTATTTT. It yields the protein CASSFYLLAGSTDTQYF.

The chain uses TRBV4-1 and TRBJ1-4, with unresolved D. V was pared by 0 bases and J by 7 bases, with 12 bases between. Germline CDR1 is MGHRA and CDR2 is YSYEKL. The CDR3 is made up of 15 amino acids. CDR3 sequence (DNA): TGCGCCAGCAGCCAAGACGGAGGGCAGTCTGAAAAACTGTTTTTT. Protein product: CASSQDGGQSEKLFF.

Of note for this clone: This same CDR3 is encoded by further DNA sequences in the sample. The chain has TRBV25-1 and TRBJ2-1; 9 nucleotides line up with TRBD1. V dropped 6 bases and J dropped 4; count of bases not matched to a gene: 7. The CDR3 length is 15 residues. From germline, CDR1 is MGHDK and CDR2 SYGVNS. The DNA for the CDR3 is TGTGCCAGCAGGACCGGACAGGGGCCATACAATGAGCAGTTCTTC. This translates into CASRTGQGPYNEQFF.

This sequence joins TRBV7-9 and TRBJ2-7, with 9 nucleotides matching TRBD2. Germline V gene lookup returns CDR1 SEHNR and CDR2 FQNEAQ (reference sequence). The V segment lost 5 bases and the J segment 0 bases; nucleotides outside the gene matches: 8. The CDR3 has 16 residues. The CDR3 DNA reads as TGTGCCAGCAGCGCCGGCGGACTAGCGTTCTCCTACGAGCAGTACTTC. Its translation is CASSAGGLAFSYEQYF.

This chain connects TRBV9 to TRBJ2-1, with 10 bases identical to TRBD1. Looked up from germline, CDR1 is SGDLS and CDR2 is YYNGEE. The CDR3 spans 15 residues. V gave up 2 bases and J gave up 15 bases; unmatched junction bases: 14. The CDR3, as DNA: TGTGCCAGCAGCGTTCCCCAAGGTGGGGGGACAGGGGTGTTCTTC. Translation gives CASSVPQGGGTGVFF.

The CDR3 loop reads CATRDFGLAGETQYF. The DNA for the CDR3 is TGTGCCACCCGAGATTTTGGACTAGCGGGAGAGACCCAGTACTTC. This sequence joins TRBV11-2 and TRBJ2-5, with 11 bases identical to TRBD2. Germline V lookup: CDR1 SGHAT, CDR2 FQNNGV. The junction had 11 bases not matched to a gene; V was cut back by 10 bases and J by 4 bases. CDR3 length equals 15 residues.

This clone was detected only once. The rearrangement links TRBV5-1 to TRBJ2-3; 10 bases agree with TRBD1. Germline values: CDR1 SGHRS, CDR2 YFSETQ. The CDR3 contains 18 residues. The J segment lost 1 base and the V segment lost 3 bases, leaving 11 bases of the junction unmatched. The CDR3 here is CASSWTSSGTGGTDTQYF. As DNA, the CDR3 is TGCGCCAGCAGCTGGACTTCCTCCGGGACAGGGGGCACAGATACGCAGTATTTT.

This chain connects TRBV7-2 to TRBJ1-6, with D perhaps TRBD1 (6 bases). CDR3 length: 16 residues. The V and J ends lost 6 bases and 9 bases respectively, with 21 bases between them. CDR1 and CDR2 from the germline V gene are SGHTA and FQGNSA. CDR3 region: CASSTTGGGGISPLHF. DNA for the CDR3: TGTGCCAGCAGTACCACGGGGGGAGGGGGTATTTCACCCCTCCACTTT.

V usage is TRBV7-2 and J usage is TRBJ2-5; 7 bases fit TRBD2. This CDR3 comprises 14 residues. V shed 3 bases and J 5 bases; nucleotides not matched to a gene: 6. Germline V gene sequence: CDR1 SGHTA, CDR2 FQGNSA. The CDR3 sequence: CASSFGGGFETQYF. DNA of the CDR3: TGTGCCAGCAGCTTTGGGGGGGGGTTCGAGACCCAGTACTTC.

This chain uses TRBV28 with TRBJ2-5, with 8 positions matching TRBD1. CDR3 size: 15 residues. With V trimmed by 5 bases and J by 5 bases, 10 bases remained unmatched. Germline values: CDR1 MDHEN, CDR2 SYDVKM. The CDR3 bases are TGTGCCAGCAGTCCCATCAGGGGGCGGTTGGAGACCCAGTACTTC. It yields the protein CASSPIRGRLETQYF.

The J gene is TRBJ1-2, the V gene TRBV5-1; TRBD1 might be the D (6 bases). This CDR3 spans 15 amino acids. V was pared by 2 bases and J by 8 bases, with 19 bases between. CDR1 SGHRS and CDR2 YFSETQ come from the germline V gene. The CDR3 region is CASSFSPNQGKGYTF. The CDR3 bases are TGCGCCAGCAGCTTTAGTCCCAACCAGGGGAAAGGCTACACCTTC.

The genes are TRBV5-1 and TRBJ1-2; D is unresolved. Trimming took off 4 bases at V and 3 bases at J, with 25 bases between the two ends. CDR3 length equals 18 residues. Germline V CDR1 and CDR2: SGHRS, YFSETQ. In DNA form, the CDR3 reads TGCGCCAGCAGCCCGCCGGCCCCTTTTAGTAGACTGGACTATGGCTACACCTTC. Translated, it gives CASSPPAPFSRLDYGYTF.

The chain links TRBV29-1 to TRBJ2-2; D gene unclear. The V end was cut by 3 bases, the J end by 8 bases, with 4 bases between. The CDR3 has 10 residues. CDR1 is SQVTM, CDR2 ANQGSEA, per germline. This chain's CDR3 is CSVDAGELFF. CDR3 DNA sequence: TGCAGCGTTGATGCGGGGGAGCTGTTTTTT.

V usage is TRBV5-4 and J usage is TRBJ2-6; TRBD1 might be the D (5 bases). The germline gives CDR1 SGHNT, CDR2 YYREEE (reference sequence). Trimming removed 5 bases from V and 0 bases from J, with 24 bases in between. The CDR3 contains 20 residues. In DNA, the CDR3 is TGTGCCAGCAGAAAAGACCTAGGGGCAGCAGCAAGCTCTGGGGCCAACGTCCTGACTTTC. The encoded protein is CASRKDLGAAASSGANVLTF.

The rearrangement links TRBV30 to TRBJ1-5, with D hard to call. V lost 2 bases to trimming and J lost 2 bases, with 7 bases between them. The CDR3 consists of 13 residues. The germline gives CDR1 GTSNPN, CDR2 SVGIG (reference sequence). The CDR3 region has the DNA TGTGCCTGGAGTCTTCGTGGCAATCAGCCCCAGCATTTT. Translated, it gives CAWSLRGNQPQHF. Combining the CDR3 with reference TRBV30 and TRBJ1-5 gives the whole variable domain SQTIHQWPATLVQPVGSPLSLECTVEGTSNPNLYWYRQAAGRGLQLLFYSVGIGQISSEVPQNLSASRPQDRQFILSSKKLLLSDSGFYLCAWSLRGNQPQHFGDGTRLSIL.

J is TRBJ1-4 and V is TRBV28; tentative D call: TRBD1 (5 bases). The CDR3 length is 14 residues. From germline, CDR1 is MDHEN and CDR2 SYDVKM. Trimming shortened V by 3 bases and J by 8 bases, and 13 bases separated the two germline ends. CDR3 loop: CASSLEGRGEKLFF. The CDR3, as DNA: TGTGCCAGCAGTTTGGAGGGGCGAGGGGAAAAACTGTTTTTT.

The chain has TRBV15 and TRBJ2-1; D perhaps matches TRBD2 (5 bases). V lost 6 bases, J lost 0 bases, and 18 bases lay in between. Germline V gene lookup returns CDR1 LNHNV and CDR2 YYDKDF (reference sequence). CDR3 length: 17 residues. CDR3 protein: CATSGPDGGSSYNEQFF. The CDR3 DNA follows: TGTGCCACCAGTGGCCCAGATGGCGGGTCCTCCTACAATGAGCAGTTCTTC.

This rearrangement joins TRBV4-2 to TRBJ2-1; 10 bases are shared with TRBD2. V was pared by 3 bases and J by 4 bases, with 6 bases of the junction left unmatched. This CDR3 comprises 16 residues. CDR1 and CDR2 (germline): LGHNA, YNFKEQ. CDR3 loop: CASSHPSGGPYNEQFF. The CDR3, as DNA: TGTGCCAGCAGCCACCCTAGCGGGGGCCCTTACAATGAGCAGTTCTTC.

The chain combines TRBV18 with TRBJ2-7; D gene uncertain. Trimming cost V 2 bases and J 0 bases, with 11 bases left between them. Germline loops: CDR1 KGHSH, CDR2 LQKENI. The CDR3 has 15 amino acids. CDR3 DNA: TGTGCCAGCTCACCAGGGCAGGCAAACTCCTACGAGCAGTACTTC. Translation gives CASSPGQANSYEQYF. Full variable domain (missing parts from reference TRBV18 and TRBJ2-7): NAGVMQNPRHLVRRRGQEARLRCSPMKGHSHVYWYRQLPEEGLKFMVYLQKENIIDESGMPKERFSAEFPKEGPSILRIQQVVRGDSAAYFCASSPGQANSYEQYFGPGTRLTVT.

The CDR3: CASSFSGQGAREQFF. In DNA, the CDR3 is TGTGCCAGCAGTTTTTCCGGGCAGGGGGCACGCGAGCAGTTCTTC. The V call is TRBV28, the J call TRBJ2-1; 8 nucleotides align to TRBD1. Germline assignment: CDR1 MDHEN and CDR2 SYDVKM. V trimming: 3 bases; J trimming: 10 bases; junction bases outside the gene matches: 11. The CDR3 sequence is 15 residues long. Filled out from reference TRBV28 and TRBJ2-1, the complete variable domain reads DVKVTQSSRYLVKRTGEKVFLECVQDMDHENMFWYRQDPGLGLRLIYFSYDVKMKEKGDIPEGYSVSREKKERFSLILESASTNQTSMYLCASSFSGQGAREQFFGPGTRLTVL.

The chain is built from TRBV2 and TRBJ2-1; 11 bases match TRBD2. The V segment lost 3 bases and the J segment 6 bases; nucleotides outside the gene matches: 7. This CDR3 region has 16 residues. Germline V CDR1 and CDR2: SNHLY, FYNNEI. CDR3 nucleotides: TGTGCCAGCAGTGACAGCCGTCTAGCGGGGGGCAATGAGCAGTTCTTC. Amino acids: CASSDSRLAGGNEQFF.

V gene TRBV2 combines with J gene TRBJ1-5; tentative D call: TRBD1 (5 bases). CDR1 and CDR2 (germline): SNHLY, FYNNEI. Between the trimmed V and J ends, which lost 3 bases and 5 bases, there was a span of 8 bases. The CDR3 sequence is 13 residues long. CDR3 nucleotides: TGTGCCAGCAGTGACAGGGTATATCAGCCCCAGCATTTT. Translating it yields CASSDRVYQPQHF.

V is TRBV23-1 and J is TRBJ2-7, with D unresolved. TRBV23-1 is annotated as an ORF whose role is uncertain. This CDR3 region has 16 residues. Deletions cut 0 bases from V and 0 bases from J, with 12 bases between. CDR3 DNA sequence: TGCGCCAGCAGTCAATCGAGGCGCATCAGCTCCTACGAGCAGTACTTC. Translating it yields CASSQSRRISSYEQYF.

This clone appeared a single time. The V call is TRBV30, the J call TRBJ2-4; perhaps TRBD2 as D (7 bases). CDR1 and CDR2 from the germline V gene are GTSNPN and SVGIG (reference sequence). CDR3 length: 11 residues. V lost 0 bases and J lost 12, with 9 bases in between. In nucleotides, the CDR3 is TGTGCCTGGAGTGTAGGGGGGGATCAGTACTTC. Protein: CAWSVGGDQYF.

Only a few counts were recorded for this clone. The chain uses TRBV7-3 and TRBJ2-5; 11 bases agree with TRBD1. From germline, CDR1 is SGHTA and CDR2 FQGTGA. The CDR3 runs 16 residues. V shed 2 bases and J 0 bases; nucleotides not matched to a gene: 2. CDR3 sequence reads: CASSLGTGGYQETQYF. The DNA for the CDR3 is TGTGCCAGCAGCTTAGGGACAGGGGGGTACCAAGAGACCCAGTACTTC.

The gene calls are TRBV7-2 and TRBJ2-2; the match to TRBD1 covers 8 bases. CDR1 is SGHTA, CDR2 FQGNSA, per germline. This CDR3 has 13 residues. V trimming: 7 bases; J trimming: 10 bases; junction bases outside the gene matches: 8. This CDR3 is CASTQRDRLELFF. CDR3 DNA sequence: TGTGCCAGCACTCAGAGGGACAGGCTGGAGCTGTTTTTT.